This is a list of T cell receptor beta chains from one sample in a study of T cell responses to AZD1222 COVID-19 vaccine. The table came from immunoSEQ multiplex PCR; TCRdb's copy has only in-frame clones and leaves some out. The table lists 150,000 to 200,000 clones, about 94% of them singletons. The source was peripheral blood, collected on day 0 of AZD1222 vaccination. The receptors were gathered from an adult in good health. The CDR3 runs from the conserved cysteine through the conserved F or W. The D gene is left open where the match is weak. The listing skips clone size in some rows; elsewhere it reads once, few, many or a size class.

CDR3nt | CDR3aa | d_gene | len | v_gene | abundance | j_gene
TGTGCCAGCGGTTATGGCTACACCTTC | CASGYGYTF | - | 9 | TRBV12-3/TRBV12-4 | - | TRBJ1-2
TGTGCCAGCAGCCAACACGCGAGTTCGGATACGCAGTATTTT | CASSQHASSDTQYF | - | 14 | TRBV3-1/TRBV3-2 | - | TRBJ2-3
TGTGCCAGCAGCGTAGTGCCTCTGAGGGGTGCCACCGGGGAGCTGTTTTTT | CASSVVPLRGATGELFF | - | 17 | TRBV9 | - | TRBJ2-2
TGTGCCAGCAGTTTCAGGGTTGCCACCGGGGAGCTGTTTTTT | CASSFRVATGELFF | - | 14 | TRBV6-2/TRBV6-3 | - | TRBJ2-2
TGCAGTGCTAGTCTACTAGCGGGTGCCTACGAGCAGTACTTC | CSASLLAGAYEQYF | TRBD2 | 14 | TRBV20-1 | - | TRBJ2-7
TGTGCCAGCAGTACCGGACGGGCTGAAGCTTTCTTT | CASSTGRAEAFF | - | 12 | TRBV12-3/TRBV12-4 | - | TRBJ1-1
TGTGCCAGCAGTTACTCGGGGACTAGCTCGAATGAGCAGTTCTTC | CASSYSGTSSNEQFF | TRBD2 | 15 | TRBV6-5 | - | TRBJ2-1
TGTGCCAGCAGCCAAGTTGCGGGTTGGTCCTACAATGAGCAGTTCTTC | CASSQVAGWSYNEQFF | - | 16 | TRBV14 | few | TRBJ2-1
TGTGCCAGCAGCCCAAGATACCGGGACAGGATTAACTACGAGCAGTACTTC | CASSPRYRDRINYEQYF | TRBD1 | 17 | TRBV7-6 | once | TRBJ2-7
TGTGCCAGCAGTTCGAACACTGAAGCTTTCTTT | CASSSNTEAFF | - | 11 | TRBV6-5 | - | TRBJ1-1
TGTGCCAGCAGGGGGGGGACAGGGGCCTACGAGCAGTACTTC | CASRGGTGAYEQYF | TRBD1 | 14 | TRBV28 | - | TRBJ2-7
TGTGCCAGCAGTTACTCCAGACTAGTTAGGGATACGCAGTATTTT | CASSYSRLVRDTQYF | - | 15 | TRBV6-5 | - | TRBJ2-3
TGTGCCAGCAGCTTAGATTCAGAGAGTCCCCGTATTGAATACGAGCAGTACTTC | CASSLDSESPRIEYEQYF | - | 18 | TRBV11-3 | once | TRBJ2-7
TGTGCCAGCAGCCCTGGGCCGCCCTACAATGAGCAGTTCTTC | CASSPGPPYNEQFF | - | 14 | TRBV11-2 | - | TRBJ2-1
TGTGCCAGCAGTGCCAACCCCAATCAGCCCCAGCATTTT | CASSANPNQPQHF | - | 13 | TRBV27 | - | TRBJ1-5
TGTGCCAGCACCAGGGGTAGCGGGGAGCTGTTTTTT | CASTRGSGELFF | - | 12 | TRBV28 | - | TRBJ2-2
TGTGCCAGCAGCCAAAGCCCAGATACGCAGTATTTT | CASSQSPDTQYF | - | 12 | TRBV3-1/TRBV3-2 | - | TRBJ2-3
TGTGCCAGTAGTAGACAGGGGAGGCAGCCCCAGCATTTT | CASSRQGRQPQHF | TRBD1 | 13 | TRBV19 | - | TRBJ1-5
TGTGCCAGCAGTCTGTGGACAGGGATGGACGAGCAGTACTTC | CASSLWTGMDEQYF | TRBD1 | 14 | TRBV27 | once | TRBJ2-7
TGTGCCAGCCGCGGGGGCCTAGCCAAAAACATTCAGTACTTC | CASRGGLAKNIQYF | - | 14 | TRBV28 | - | TRBJ2-4
TGTGCCAGCAGTTACCGGACAGGGGATAGCGAGCAGTACTTC | CASSYRTGDSEQYF | TRBD1 | 14 | TRBV6-6 | - | TRBJ2-7
TGTGCCAGCAGCCTGGACACCCAGATCAGAACCGGGGAGCTGTTTTTT | CASSLDTQIRTGELFF | - | 16 | TRBV5-8 | - | TRBJ2-2
TGTGCCAGCAGCCAGGGACAGGGTTCCGAGCAGTACTTC | CASSQGQGSEQYF | TRBD1 | 13 | TRBV3-1/TRBV3-2 | - | TRBJ2-7
TGTGCCAGCAGCTTGGGGGCAGGGAGGGCCTACGAGCAGTACTTC | CASSLGAGRAYEQYF | TRBD2 | 15 | TRBV5-6 | - | TRBJ2-7
TGTGCCAGCAGAGCCAATCCTACAGGGAACTATGGCTACACCTTC | CASRANPTGNYGYTF | - | 15 | TRBV11-2 | - | TRBJ1-2
TGTGCCAGCAGCCCCAAGTGGCCCCGACAGGGCCCTAATGAAAAACTGTTTTTT | CASSPKWPRQGPNEKLFF | TRBD1 | 18 | TRBV14 | - | TRBJ1-4
TGTGCCAGCAGCTCAACAGCCTACGAGCAGTACTTC | CASSSTAYEQYF | - | 12 | TRBV7-2 | - | TRBJ2-7
TGCGCCAGCAGCTTGATCAGGGGCCAGGACTATGGCTACACCTTC | CASSLIRGQDYGYTF | - | 15 | TRBV5-1 | - | TRBJ1-2
TGTGCCACCAGTTTATCGGGGCAGGGGATCGACTATGGCTACACCTTC | CATSLSGQGIDYGYTF | - | 16 | TRBV24-1 | - | TRBJ1-2
TGTGCCAGCAGTGGAGCAGGGCGGTATGGCTACACCTTC | CASSGAGRYGYTF | - | 13 | TRBV6-1 | - | TRBJ1-2
TGCAGCCCTAAGGTGGGGGAGACCCAGTACTTC | CSPKVGETQYF | - | 11 | TRBV29-1 | - | TRBJ2-5